The clone carrying this TCR beta chain was recorded many times. This entry is derived from a study of T cells in Graves' hyperthyroidism and ophthalmopathy. A lack of ophthalmopathy progression within 18 months defined stable Graves' hyperthyroidism. Each diagnosis drew on symptoms, thyroxine, TRAb, thyroid ultrasound and orbital computed tomography findings. CDR1 is SGHRS, CDR2 YFSETQ, per germline. V dropped 2 bases and J dropped 3 bases, with 15 bases sitting between them. This CDR3 is built from 15 residues. Amplification of TCR beta CDR3 regions used RNA as the template. The HTBI primer set drove a first-round RT-PCR of the TCR CDR3. TCRdb re-called the multiplex PCR reads through MiXCR, storing one row per CDR3 protein. Of some 550,000 distinct CDR3 sequences detected, less than 25% appear once; the ten largest clones hold less than 30%.

Source material: blood. The chain combines TRBV5-1 with TRBJ2-7; D is undetermined. This clonotype originated in a man between 18 and 29 years old with Graves' hyperthyroidism. The CDR3 bases are TGCGCCAGCAGCTTCAATGGTCAGCTTATCTACGAGCAGTACTTC. Its protein is CASSFNGQLIYEQYF.